These 22 T cell receptor beta chains originate from one sample sequenced in a study of cytomegalovirus exposure and HLA in healthy donors. The PCR ran on 60 Vbeta and 13 Jbeta primers. Data came from immunoSEQ multiplex PCR; TCRdb stores just in-frame clones and leaves some out. This table has more than 95,000 clones, roughly 82% appearing once. Sequencing was carried out using PBMCs. These receptors were collected from a woman in her 40s in good health and CMV-seropositive.

The rearrangement joins TRBV4-1 to TRBJ2-2, with a possible D match to TRBD1 (5 bases). V was trimmed by 0 bases and J by 7 bases, leaving 21 bases between them. Germline V gives CDR1 MGHRA, CDR2 YSYEKL. The length of the CDR3 is 18 residues. The CDR3 loop reads CASSQDVGQGKPSGELFF. The CDR3 nucleotides read TGCGCCAGCAGCCAAGATGTCGGGCAGGGCAAACCAAGCGGGGAGCTGTTTTTT.

The chain has TRBV4-1 and TRBJ2-2, with 11 bases matching TRBD1. V lost 4 bases, J lost 4 bases, and 5 bases stayed unmatched. Germline CDR1 MGHRA, CDR2 YSYEKL. The CDR3 is 16 residues long. Written as DNA, the CDR3 is TGCGCCAGCAGCCGGCGGACAGGGGGCAGCACCGGGGAGCTGTTTTTT. This gives the protein CASSRRTGGSTGELFF.

The chain recombines TRBV6-1 with TRBJ2-1; 12 bases are a match to TRBD2. Trimming cost V 7 bases and J 8 bases; bases outside gene matches: 9. Germline CDR1 is MNHNS and CDR2 is SASEGT. The CDR3 extends over 15 amino acids. CDR3 nucleotide sequence: TGTGCCAGCACCAAACTAGCGGGAGGTCTGGATGAGCAGTTCTTC. It specifies CASTKLAGGLDEQFF.

The chain is built from TRBV2 and TRBJ2-7; 12 bases are a match to TRBD1. From germline, CDR1 is SNHLY and CDR2 FYNNEI. The J segment lost 3 bases and the V segment lost 8 bases, leaving 8 bases of the junction unmatched. The CDR3 has 15 amino acids. The CDR3 bases are TGTGCCAGCCAACTAGGGACAGGGGGCCTCTACGAGCAGTACTTC. It translates to CASQLGTGGLYEQYF.

This chain uses TRBV6-6 with TRBJ1-5; D gene unclear. Germline V CDR1 and CDR2: MNHNY, SVGAGI (reference sequence). V lost 0 bases and J 7 bases, leaving 10 bases between the germline ends. The CDR3 runs 14 residues. CDR3 amino acids: CASSYSTGGQPQHF. CDR3 nucleotides: TGTGCCAGCAGTTACTCGACCGGCGGGCAGCCCCAGCATTTT.

V and J are TRBV6-4 and TRBJ2-1; 7 bases map to TRBD2. CDR3 length equals 15 residues. Germline V lookup: CDR1 MRHNA, CDR2 SNTAGT. V was pared by 6 bases and J by 4 bases, with 9 bases of the junction left unmatched. Here the CDR3 DNA reads TGTGCCAGCAGACCCAGGCCGGGGGGTTACAATGAGCAGTTCTTC. It is translated as CASRPRPGGYNEQFF.

This chain connects TRBV7-2 to TRBJ1-1; 8 bases map to TRBD1. In germline, CDR1 is SGHTA, CDR2 FQGNSA. With 4 bases clipped from V and 5 bases from J, the junction kept 3 bases outside the gene matches. The CDR3 is 13 residues long. In DNA, the CDR3 is TGTGCCAGCAGCTCCCACAGGGGGACTGAAGCTTTCTTT. It encodes CASSSHRGTEAFF.

The rearrangement uses TRBV6-5 and TRBJ2-1; TRBD2 might be the D (6 bases). This CDR3 region has 16 residues. CDR1 is MNHEY, CDR2 SVGAGI, per germline. The germline V and J ends were trimmed by 0 bases and 3 bases, with 12 bases remaining between them. The chain's CDR3 is CASSYSIGGVYNEQFF. As DNA, the CDR3 is TGTGCCAGCAGTTACTCGATCGGGGGTGTCTACAATGAGCAGTTCTTC.

V and J are TRBV19 and TRBJ2-1; TRBD2 aligns across 7 bases. J lost 2 bases, V lost 5 bases, and 9 bases had no gene match. The CDR3 sequence is 16 residues long. Germline lookup yields CDR1 LNHDA and CDR2 SQIVND (reference sequence). The CDR3 is CASSLTSRFPYNEQFF. In nucleotides, the CDR3 is TGTGCCAGTAGTCTGACTAGCCGATTTCCCTACAATGAGCAGTTCTTC.

This chain links TRBV7-9 with TRBJ2-7, with a tentative D call TRBD2 (6 bases). Between the trimmed V and J ends, which lost 2 bases and 6 bases, there was a span of 14 bases. Germline V gene data show CDR1 as SEHNR and CDR2 as FQNEAQ (reference sequence). CDR3 length: 14 residues. CDR3 DNA: TGTGCCAGCAGCTTATCCACGGGAGTGAGCGAGCAGTACTTC. This encodes CASSLSTGVSEQYF.

The genes are TRBV7-6 and TRBJ2-7, with TRBD2 identical over 7 bases. V was clipped by 3 bases and J by 4 bases; unmatched bases: 6. Per the germline V gene, CDR1 is SGHVS and CDR2 is FNYEAQ. The CDR3 has 14 residues. For the CDR3, the DNA is TGTGCCAGCAGCTTCGCTAGCGGAGAATACGAGCAGTACTTC. It encodes CASSFASGEYEQYF.

V gene TRBV7-9 combines with J gene TRBJ1-2; 12 positions agree with TRBD1. The CDR3 runs to 17 residues. In germline, CDR1 is SEHNR, CDR2 FQNEAQ (reference sequence). The ends lost 1 base at V and 6 bases at J; junction bases unmatched: 9. Written as DNA, the CDR3 is TGTGCCAGCAGCTTAGGGGGGGGGACAGGGGGCGCGGATGGCTACACCTTC. The encoded protein is CASSLGGGTGGADGYTF. The full variable domain, completed using reference TRBV7-9 and TRBJ1-2, is DTGVSQNPRHKITKRGQNVTFRCDPISEHNRLYWYRQTLGQGPEFLTYFQNEAQLEKSRLLSDRFSAERPKGSFSTLEIQRTEQGDSAMYLCASSLGGGTGGADGYTFGSGTRLTVV.

The rearrangement joins TRBV7-3 to TRBJ2-1, with 9 bases fitting TRBD2. The germline V gene has CDR1 SGHTA and CDR2 FQGTGA. V was pared by 2 bases and J by 6 bases, with 2 bases of the junction left unmatched. CDR3 length: 14 residues. CDR3 nucleotides: TGTGCCAGCAGCTTATCAGCGGGAGGCAATGAGCAGTTCTTC. Encoded protein: CASSLSAGGNEQFF.

The chain joins TRBV5-4 to TRBJ2-7, with D tentatively TRBD2 (6 bases). This CDR3 contains 15 residues. The ends were cut back, 0 bases at V and 1 base at J, with 11 bases in the middle. Germline CDR1 reads SGHNT; CDR2 reads YYREEE (reference sequence). The CDR3 loop reads CASSLGGTLSYEQYF. CDR3 nucleotides: TGTGCCAGCAGCTTGGGAGGGACTTTGTCCTACGAGCAGTACTTC.

The V gene is TRBV2, the J gene TRBJ2-2; 7 positions match TRBD1. The CDR3 runs to 14 residues. V lost 7 bases to trimming and J lost 1 base; unmatched junction nucleotides: 3. The germline V gene encodes CDR1 SNHLY and CDR2 FYNNEI. The CDR3 region is CASTWTGNTGELFF. The DNA of the CDR3 is TGTGCCAGCACCTGGACAGGGAACACCGGGGAGCTGTTTTTT.

The rearrangement uses TRBV7-9 and TRBJ2-5; D ambiguous. The end of the DNA fits TRBJ2-7 better, so the J call may be wrong. This CDR3 region has 12 residues. Germline lookup yields CDR1 SEHNR and CDR2 FQNEAQ (reference sequence). The CDR3 DNA is TGTGCCAGCGGCGGAAGCTCCTACGAGCAGTACTTC. Translating gives CASGGSSYEQYF.

The genes are TRBV5-1 and TRBJ2-5, with 12 nucleotides matching TRBD2. Unmatched junction bases numbered 5, after V lost 2 bases and J lost 0 bases. The germline gives CDR1 SGHRS, CDR2 YFSETQ. The CDR3 has 17 amino acids. The CDR3 nucleotides read TGCGCCAGCAGCTTAGGCCTAGCGGGAGGGTACCAAGAGACCCAGTACTTC. This translates into CASSLGLAGGYQETQYF.

The chain employs TRBV4-1 and TRBJ2-7; D unclear. Trimming left V 1 base short and J 6 bases short, with 13 bases between. Germline loops: CDR1 MGHRA, CDR2 YSYEKL. This CDR3 contains 14 residues. CDR3 coding DNA: TGCGCCAGCAGCCAAGTTCCCAGGTTGGGCGAGCAGTACTTC. Translating gives CASSQVPRLGEQYF.

The chain is built from TRBV11-2 and TRBJ2-3; 7 bases map to TRBD2. The germline V gene has CDR1 SGHAT and CDR2 FQNNGV. This CDR3 is 15 amino acids long. The junction had 6 bases not matched to a gene; V was cut back by 1 base and J by 5 bases. This chain's CDR3 is CASSLVPGGGDTQYF. CDR3 in DNA: TGTGCCAGCAGCTTAGTTCCGGGAGGAGGAGATACGCAGTATTTT.

The rearrangement uses TRBV5-1 and TRBJ2-2; TRBD1 matches at 8 bases. Trimming cost V 3 bases and J 7 bases; bases outside gene matches: 5. The germline gives CDR1 SGHRS, CDR2 YFSETQ. The CDR3 extends over 14 amino acids. The CDR3 DNA sequence: TGCGCCAGCAGCTGGACAGGGACGGTCGGGGAGCTGTTTTTT. This encodes CASSWTGTVGELFF.

The V gene is TRBV7-2, the J gene TRBJ2-3, with 9 bases matching TRBD2. The CDR3 loop spans 14 amino acids. V trimming: 5 bases; J trimming: 4 bases; junction bases outside the gene matches: 4. Per germline, CDR1 SGHTA and CDR2 FQGNSA. Here the CDR3 DNA reads TGTGCCAGCAGCCCTCGACTAGCGGCAGATACGCAGTATTTT. Protein sequence: CASSPRLAADTQYF.

This chain connects TRBV6-5 to TRBJ1-4, with D possibly being TRBD1 (5 bases). The V end lost 0 bases, the J end lost 13 bases, and 12 bases lay between the germline ends. The CDR3 is 13 amino acids. Germline CDR1 and CDR2: MNHEY and SVGAGI. The CDR3 nucleotides read TGTGCCAGCAGTTACTCAGGGGACTTTCGACTGTTTTTT. It yields the protein CASSYSGDFRLFF.